The 13 T cell receptor beta chains listed next were all sequenced from one sample in a study of blood T cell repertoires in COVID-19. Only in-frame clones appear in the TCRdb table, and some are missing; sequencing was by immunoSEQ multiplex PCR. The sample lists more than 250,000 clones; roughly 89% were seen once. What was sequenced was PBMCs or T cells enriched from blood (not recorded which). Receptors originate from a woman in her 40s who had recovered from COVID-19.

V is TRBV5-1 and J is TRBJ1-1, with D perhaps TRBD1 (5 bases). The CDR3 spans 16 residues. Trimming cost V 0 bases and J 4 bases, with 16 bases left between them. Germline loops: CDR1 SGHRS, CDR2 YFSETQ. This chain's CDR3 is CASSLGEGSGGTEAFF. Here the CDR3 DNA reads TGCGCCAGCAGCTTGGGAGAAGGGTCGGGGGGCACTGAAGCTTTCTTT.

Here the CDR3 reads CASSGRGAYEQYF. CDR3 in DNA: TGTGCCAGCAGTGGGCGGGGAGCCTACGAGCAGTACTTC. The chain carries TRBV2 and TRBJ2-7; D is possibly TRBD2 (6 bases). The CDR3 has 13 amino acids. V was pared by 4 bases and J by 2 bases, with 9 bases between. Germline values: CDR1 SNHLY, CDR2 FYNNEI.

This clone was picked up one time. This rearrangement joins TRBV19 to TRBJ2-4; the D gene is possibly TRBD1 (6 bases). Germline CDR1 reads LNHDA; CDR2 reads SQIVND (reference sequence). The CDR3 extends over 14 amino acids. The V and J ends lost 1 base and 12 bases respectively, with 16 bases between them. DNA of the CDR3: TGTGCCAGTAGTATAGTCGGTGGCAGGGGAGATCAGTACTTC. This sequence encodes CASSIVGGRGDQYF.

The rearrangement links TRBV27 to TRBJ2-2; 11 bases match TRBD2. Germline trimming cut 6 bases from V and 7 bases from J; bases unmatched to any gene: 13. Germline lookup yields CDR1 MNHEY and CDR2 SMNVEV (reference sequence). The CDR3 extends over 17 amino acids. CDR3 DNA: TGTGCCAGCAGGAGAAATAGCGGGAGGGCCGGGATCGGGGAGCTGTTTTTT. This encodes CASRRNSGRAGIGELFF.

The gene calls are TRBV4-3 and TRBJ1-2; TRBD1 is a possible D gene (6 bases). Germline lookup yields CDR1 LGHNA and CDR2 YSLEER. Trimming removed 0 bases from V and 8 bases from J, with 16 bases in between. The CDR3 extends over 15 amino acids. CDR3 bases: TGCGCCAGCAGCCAAGATTTTCTGGGGGCGCGGGGCTACACCTTC. It is translated as CASSQDFLGARGYTF.

The gene calls are TRBV30 and TRBJ1-5; unclear D gene. The germline V and J ends were trimmed by 0 bases and 7 bases, with 7 bases remaining between them. Germline CDR1 is GTSNPN and CDR2 is SVGIG (reference sequence). The CDR3 totals 12 residues. Written as DNA, the CDR3 is TGTGCCTGGAGTGTTGAGTGGCAGCCCCAGCATTTT. Translated, it gives CAWSVEWQPQHF.

J is TRBJ2-5 and V is TRBV5-5; D is possibly TRBD1 (6 bases). Per the germline V gene, CDR1 is SGHKS and CDR2 is YYEKEE (reference sequence). This CDR3 contains 16 residues. V lost 4 bases to trimming and J lost 1 base, with 17 bases between them. The CDR3 sequence: CASSLGATGSQETQYF. The DNA of the CDR3 is TGTGCCAGCAGCCTTGGAGCGACAGGCAGCCAAGAGACCCAGTACTTC. The whole variable domain, filled in from reference TRBV5-5 and TRBJ2-5, reads DAGVTQSPTHLIKTRGQQVTLRCSPISGHKSVSWYQQVLGQGPQFIFQYYEKEERGRGNFPDRFSARQFPNYSSELNVNALLLGDSALYLCASSLGATGSQETQYFGPGTRLLVL.

The chain combines TRBV28 with TRBJ1-4, with a weak D call TRBD1 (5 bases). In germline, CDR1 is MDHEN, CDR2 SYDVKM. The CDR3 is made up of 15 amino acids. The V end lost 7 bases, the J end lost 1 base, and 13 bases lay between the germline ends. The CDR3 loop is CASTPWGETNEKLFF. The CDR3 DNA reads as TGTGCCAGCACCCCCTGGGGGGAAACTAATGAAAAACTGTTTTTT.

V gene TRBV19 combines with J gene TRBJ1-5; no clear D. The CDR3 runs to 13 residues. Trimming cost V 3 bases and J 4 bases, with 7 bases left between them. Germline lookup yields CDR1 LNHDA and CDR2 SQIVND (reference sequence). The chain's CDR3 is CASSISVNQPQHF. DNA for the CDR3: TGTGCCAGTAGTATCTCCGTGAATCAGCCCCAGCATTTT.

The chain carries TRBV4-3 and TRBJ2-3; TRBD2 is a possible D gene (6 bases). The V and J ends lost 5 bases and 0 bases respectively, with 30 bases between them. Germline V gene data show CDR1 as LGHNA and CDR2 as YSLEER. The CDR3 runs 21 residues. This chain's CDR3 is CASSTRYPPSSSGSSTDTQYF. Here the CDR3 DNA reads TGCGCCAGCAGCACCCGATATCCCCCTAGTTCCTCCGGGAGTAGCACAGATACGCAGTATTTT.

This clone was recorded a few times. This chain links TRBV5-8 with TRBJ2-7; 10 nucleotides match TRBD2. The trim removed 3 bases at V and 7 bases at J, leaving 10 bases unmatched. This CDR3 has 15 amino acids. The germline V gene encodes CDR1 SGHTS and CDR2 YDEGEE. The CDR3 region has the DNA TGTGCCAGCAGCTCGGGACTAGCGAGGGTCTCAGAGCAGTACTTC. Amino acids: CASSSGLARVSEQYF.

The genes are TRBV19 and TRBJ1-6; TRBD1 is a possible D gene (6 bases). Germline V gene sequence: CDR1 LNHDA, CDR2 SQIVND (reference sequence). Trimming stripped 2 bases from V and 4 bases from J, with 9 bases between. This CDR3 has 15 residues. CDR3 sequence (DNA): TGTGCCAGTAGTATACCGGGACAATATAATTCACCCCTCCACTTT. Its translation: CASSIPGQYNSPLHF.

This clone was detected only a few times. This chain uses TRBV7-2 with TRBJ2-1; 14 nucleotides match TRBD2. V lost 6 bases and J lost 8; bases outside the gene matches: 6. This CDR3 region has 15 residues. The germline V gene has CDR1 SGHTA and CDR2 FQGNSA. The CDR3 sequence is CASRIRGLAGDEQFF. The DNA for the CDR3 is TGTGCCAGCAGAATCCGGGGACTAGCGGGAGATGAGCAGTTCTTC.